This T cell receptor (beta chain) was captured by sequencing in a study of blood T cell repertoires in COVID-19. Clones were sequenced by immunoSEQ multiplex PCR, and TCRdb holds only the in-frame ones, with some missing. The sample lists tens of thousands of clones, 70% to 90% occurring once. The CDR3 covers 18 residues. Per germline, CDR1 MGHRA and CDR2 YSYEKL. V was pared by 1 base and J by 6 bases, with 10 bases of the junction left unmatched. Sequenced input: peripheral blood. This receptor was obtained from a man in his sixties with acute or convalescent COVID-19. The chain is built from TRBV4-1 and TRBJ2-1; 12 nucleotides align to TRBD2. The CDR3 coding sequence is TGCGCCAGCAGCCAAGTTCGGGTGGGACTAGCGGGCGGCAATGAGCAGTTCTTC. Protein product: CASSQVRVGLAGGNEQFF.